This note documents a single T cell receptor beta chain sequence. This sample was taken from a study of blood T cell repertoires in COVID-19. Study at large: T cells, B-cell-depleted T cells, or PBMCs provided the cDNA or gDNA that served as material.

Using immunoSEQ multiplex PCR, the repertoire was profiled, and TCRdb retains in-frame clones only, with some absent. The data hold about 66,000 clones, with approximately 88% observed a single time. V lost 7 bases, J lost 9 bases, and 21 bases lay in between. Germline CDR1 is MNHEY and CDR2 is SVGAGI. The CDR3 has 14 residues. The V and J genes are TRBV6-5 and TRBJ1-1; D may be TRBD1 (5 bases). This receptor was identified in a woman in her sixties or seventies with acute or convalescent COVID-19. The sequenced sample was peripheral blood. The CDR3: CASIIPRADGKAFF. The DNA of the CDR3 is TGTGCCAGCATAATTCCCAGGGCAGATGGAAAAGCTTTCTTT.